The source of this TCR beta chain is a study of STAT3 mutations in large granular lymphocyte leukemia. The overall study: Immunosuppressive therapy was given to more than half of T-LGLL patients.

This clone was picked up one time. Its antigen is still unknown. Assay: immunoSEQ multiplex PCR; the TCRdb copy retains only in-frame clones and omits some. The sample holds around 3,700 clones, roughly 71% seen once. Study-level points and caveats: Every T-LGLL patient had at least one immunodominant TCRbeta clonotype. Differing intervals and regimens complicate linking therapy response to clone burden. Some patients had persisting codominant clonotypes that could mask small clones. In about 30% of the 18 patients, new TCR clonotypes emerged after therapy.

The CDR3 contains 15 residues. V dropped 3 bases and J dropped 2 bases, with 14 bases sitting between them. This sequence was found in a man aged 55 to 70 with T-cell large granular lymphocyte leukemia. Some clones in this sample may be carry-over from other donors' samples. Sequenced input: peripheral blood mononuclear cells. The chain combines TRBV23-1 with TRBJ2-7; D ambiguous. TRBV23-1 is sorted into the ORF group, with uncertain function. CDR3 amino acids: CASSHQETATYEQYF. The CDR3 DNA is TGCGCCAGCAGTCATCAAGAGACGGCGACCTACGAGCAGTACTTC.